These 18 T cell receptor beta chains came from one sample sequenced in a study of CD8 T cells in Susac syndrome. After extraction with the RNeasy kit, roughly 0.5 to 1 ug of the RNA was reverse transcribed using random hexamers. Each CDR3 protein gets one entry after TCRdb re-called the immunoSEQ multiplex PCR reads with MiXCR. The profile shows under 150,000 distinct CDR3 sequences, 75% to 90% of them singletons. The sample consisted of CD8+ T cells from PBMCs. The receptors stem from a human donor with multiple sclerosis.

The rearrangement uses TRBV28 and TRBJ2-7; either TRBD1 or TRBD2 may supply D (5 bases each). V shed 3 bases and J shed 1 base, with 13 bases lying between them. Germline V gene lookup returns CDR1 MDHEN and CDR2 SYDVKM. This CDR3 has 15 residues. As DNA, the CDR3 is TGTGCCAGCAGTTTTCGGGACGCACTGTCCTACGAGCAGTACTTC. Its protein is CASSFRDALSYEQYF.

V usage is TRBV29-1 and J usage is TRBJ2-1; 9 bases agree with TRBD2. CDR3 size: 12 residues. CDR1 is SQVTM and CDR2 is ANQGSEA in the germline V gene. With V trimmed by 7 bases and J by 4 bases, 2 bases remained unmatched. CDR3 amino acids: CSGGLAYNEQFF. The CDR3 nucleotides read TGCAGCGGGGGACTAGCTTACAATGAGCAGTTCTTC.

This chain joins TRBV28 and TRBJ2-7; maybe TRBD1 (6 bases). V lost 4 bases to trimming and J lost 3 bases, with 25 bases between them. Germline V gives CDR1 MDHEN, CDR2 SYDVKM. This CDR3 has 18 residues. CDR3 loop: CASSSRYLTGLTGYEQYF. The CDR3, as DNA: TGTGCCAGCAGTTCCAGGTATCTTACAGGGTTGACGGGCTACGAGCAGTACTTC. Drawing the rest from reference TRBV28 and TRBJ2-7, the complete variable domain is DVKVTQSSRYLVKRTGEKVFLECVQDMDHENMFWYRQDPGLGLRLIYFSYDVKMKEKGDIPEGYSVSREKKERFSLILESASTNQTSMYLCASSSRYLTGLTGYEQYFGPGTRLTVT.

This clonotype was observed a few times. This rearrangement joins TRBV2 to TRBJ1-2; the D gene is possibly TRBD1 (5 bases). The CDR3 sequence is 12 residues long. Looked up from germline, CDR1 is SNHLY and CDR2 is FYNNEI. Trimming took 6 bases from V and 3 from J, leaving 8 bases between them. CDR3 amino acids: CASRGDYYGYTF. CDR3 nucleotides: TGTGCCAGCAGGGGGGACTACTATGGCTACACCTTC.

About this clonotype itself: One end of the junction does not line up with germline, which may come from a read error. This chain connects TRBV7-7 to TRBJ2-1, with TRBD2 identical over 10 bases. This CDR3 comprises 15 residues. Looked up from germline, CDR1 is SSHAT and CDR2 is FNYEAQ (reference sequence). CDR3 amino acids: CASSLGASGSEEQFF. The CDR3 region has the DNA TGTGCTAGCAGCTTAGGCGCTAGCGGGAGTGAGGAGCAGTTCTTC.

The V call is TRBV11-2, the J call TRBJ2-2; D uncertain. Germline CDR1 is SGHAT and CDR2 is FQNNGV. The CDR3 extends over 11 amino acids. V was pared by 4 bases and J by 6 bases, with 3 bases between. The CDR3 here is CASSSPGELFF. The CDR3 coding sequence is TGTGCCAGCAGCTCCCCCGGGGAGCTGTTTTTT.

The genes are TRBV4-1 and TRBJ1-6; TRBD1 matches at 10 bases. V gave up 1 base and J gave up 5 bases; unmatched junction bases: 5. The CDR3 consists of 17 residues. Germline V gene data show CDR1 as MGHRA and CDR2 as YSYEKL. The chain's CDR3 is CASSQGGTGVNNSPLHF. The CDR3 region has the DNA TGCGCCAGCAGCCAAGGAGGGACAGGGGTCAATAATTCACCCCTCCACTTT.

This clonotype has a single count. The chain couples TRBV7-2 to TRBJ2-7; D is ambiguous. The V and J ends lost 1 base and 0 bases respectively, with 13 bases between them. The CDR3 runs to 16 residues. Germline V gives CDR1 SGHTA, CDR2 FQGNSA. CDR3 residues: CASSLVGGYPSYEQYF. The CDR3 DNA follows: TGTGCCAGCAGCTTAGTTGGTGGGTATCCCTCCTACGAGCAGTACTTC.

This clonotype was counted once. V usage is TRBV7-9 and J usage is TRBJ2-1; maybe TRBD1 (6 bases). This CDR3 has 11 amino acids. Germline values: CDR1 SEHNR, CDR2 FQNEAQ (reference sequence). Trimming stripped 9 bases from V and 9 bases from J, with 12 bases between. The CDR3 DNA reads TGTGCCAGTGAACGAGGGGGTGAGCAGTTCTTC. It is translated as CASERGGEQFF.

The sample holds one count of this clonotype. The chain recombines TRBV19 with TRBJ1-1, with D uncertain. The CDR3 has 13 residues. Per germline, CDR1 LNHDA and CDR2 SQIVND (reference sequence). V lost 3 bases and J lost 5, with 10 bases in between. CDR3 amino acids: CASSISPWTEAFF. The CDR3 coding sequence is TGTGCCAGTAGTATCTCGCCTTGGACTGAAGCTTTCTTT.

The genes are TRBV6-2 or TRBV6-3 and TRBJ1-5; 7 nucleotides match TRBD1. V gave up 0 bases and J gave up 2 bases; unmatched junction bases: 10. Germline CDR1 is MNHEY and CDR2 is SVGEGT. CDR3 size: 18 residues. Written as DNA, the CDR3 is TGTGCCAGCAGTTACTCACGACAGGGCGGAGGCGGCAATCAGCCCCAGCATTTT. Residues: CASSYSRQGGGGNQPQHF.

The chain employs TRBV19 and TRBJ2-7; the match to TRBD1 covers 10 bases. J gave up 4 bases and V 3 bases, and 3 bases lay outside the gene matches. Germline V gene sequence: CDR1 LNHDA, CDR2 SQIVND (reference sequence). This CDR3 contains 14 residues. This chain's CDR3 is CASSMGTGAYEQYV. The CDR3 DNA sequence: TGTGCCAGTAGTATGGGGACAGGGGCTTACGAGCAGTACGTC.

V usage is TRBV27 and J usage is TRBJ2-3; 7 nucleotides line up with TRBD1. The germline CDR1 and CDR2 sequences are MNHEY and SMNVEV (reference sequence). V dropped 10 bases and J dropped 4; count of bases not matched to a gene: 8. The CDR3 has 13 residues. CDR3 in amino acids: CATENRGADTQYF. The DNA of the CDR3 is TGTGCCACCGAAAACAGGGGAGCAGATACGCAGTATTTT.

This clonotype was counted a single time. The junction does not match germline at one end; this may be a read error. CDR3 DNA: TGTGCCAGCAGTTTCCAGGGACTAGCGGCAGACACGCAGTATTTT. Protein sequence: CASSFQGLAADTQYF. The chain has TRBV6-5 and TRBJ2-3, with 11 bases fitting TRBD2. The CDR3 is 15 amino acids. Per germline, CDR1 MNHEY and CDR2 SVGAGI.

This chain connects TRBV7-2 to TRBJ2-2, with TRBD1 matching over 10 bases. Germline V CDR1 and CDR2: SGHTA, FQGNSA. The CDR3 sequence is 14 residues long. V shed 5 bases and J 7 bases; nucleotides not matched to a gene: 4. The CDR3 nucleotides are TGTGCCAGCAGCCTGACAGGGGGCGGCGGGGAGCTGTTTTTT. Its translation: CASSLTGGGGELFF.

The chain is built from TRBV5-6 and TRBJ2-7; D perhaps matches TRBD1 (5 bases). Germline CDR1 SGHDT, CDR2 YYEEEE. This CDR3 has 14 amino acids. Deletions cut 0 bases from V and 4 bases from J, with 11 bases between. The CDR3 loop is CASSLEAGSYEQYF. The DNA of the CDR3 is TGTGCCAGCAGCTTGGAGGCAGGGTCTTACGAGCAGTACTTC. Using reference TRBV5-6 and TRBJ2-7 for the parts outside the CDR3, the full variable domain is DAGVTQSPTHLIKTRGQQVTLRCSPKSGHDTVSWYQQALGQGPQFIFQYYEEEERQRGNFPDRFSGHQFPNYSSELNVNALLLGDSALYLCASSLEAGSYEQYFGPGTRLTVT.

This chain links TRBV5-1 with TRBJ1-1; TRBD1 is a possible D gene (5 bases). With 3 bases removed from V and 1 base from J, the gap between germline ends came to 13 bases. The CDR3 totals 15 residues. Germline CDR1 and CDR2: SGHRS and YFSETQ. The CDR3 loop is CASSWTGPQNTEAFF. The CDR3 DNA is TGCGCCAGCAGCTGGACGGGACCGCAGAACACTGAAGCTTTCTTT.

This chain uses TRBV20-1 with TRBJ1-1; D is unresolved. Trimming removed 0 bases from V and 1 base from J, with 12 bases in between. Germline V lookup: CDR1 DFQATT, CDR2 SNEGSKA (reference sequence). This CDR3 is built from 15 residues. The DNA for the CDR3 is TGCAGTGCTAGAGATCCGTTTGTATCGAACACTGAAGCTTTCTTT. This sequence encodes CSARDPFVSNTEAFF.